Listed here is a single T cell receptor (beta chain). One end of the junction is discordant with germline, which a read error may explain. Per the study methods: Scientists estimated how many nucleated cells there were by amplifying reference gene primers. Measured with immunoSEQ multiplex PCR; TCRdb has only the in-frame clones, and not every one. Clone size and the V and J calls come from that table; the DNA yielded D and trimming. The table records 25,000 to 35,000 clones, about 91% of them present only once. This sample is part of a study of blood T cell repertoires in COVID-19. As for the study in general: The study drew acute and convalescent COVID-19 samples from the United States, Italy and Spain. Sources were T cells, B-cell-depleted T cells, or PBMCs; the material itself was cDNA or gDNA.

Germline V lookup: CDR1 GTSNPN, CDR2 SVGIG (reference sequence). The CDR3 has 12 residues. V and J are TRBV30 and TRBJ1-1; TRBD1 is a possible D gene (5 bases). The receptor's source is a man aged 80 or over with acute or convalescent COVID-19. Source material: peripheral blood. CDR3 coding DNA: TGTGCCTGGAGTAGGTCAGGGTTATCGAGTAACTTT. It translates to CAWSRSGLSSNF.